Shown below are 26 T cell receptor beta chains from a single sample sequenced in a study of blood T cell repertoires in COVID-19. Sequencing was performed with immunoSEQ multiplex PCR; in TCRdb, only in-frame clones are kept and a portion is missing. Of 110,000 to 150,000 clones listed, 80% are singletons. Sequenced sample: peripheral blood. The receptor source for this set is a man between 65 and 85 years old who had recovered from COVID-19.

The rearrangement joins TRBV18 to TRBJ2-7; 10 bases agree with TRBD1. CDR3 size: 13 residues. V dropped 4 bases and J dropped 6; count of bases not matched to a gene: 3. Germline V CDR1 and CDR2: KGHSH, LQKENI. The CDR3 region is CASSLRDRGEQYF. The CDR3 DNA is TGTGCCAGCTCACTTCGGGACAGGGGCGAGCAGTACTTC.

This chain joins TRBV11-2 and TRBJ2-5, with D maybe TRBD2 (5 bases). The germline gives CDR1 SGHAT, CDR2 FQNNGV. The CDR3 runs 13 residues. Trimming removed 5 bases at V and 1 base at J, with 8 bases between. This chain's CDR3 is CASSLDSQETQYF. The DNA of the CDR3 is TGTGCCAGCAGCCTGGACTCCCAAGAGACCCAGTACTTC.

This clone was seen ten or more times. J is TRBJ2-7 and V is TRBV27, with D perhaps matching TRBD2 (6 bases). The V end was cut by 6 bases, the J end by 2 bases, with 17 bases between. The CDR3 extends over 15 amino acids. CDR1 and CDR2 (germline): MNHEY, SMNVEV (reference sequence). CDR3 sequence (DNA): TGTGCCAGCAGGAAGGGTGGAGGGGTCACCTACGAGCAGTACTTC. Encoded protein: CASRKGGGVTYEQYF.

CDR3 loop: CASSPAGPLNEQYF. DNA of the CDR3: TGTGCCAGCAGCCCGGCGGGACCCCTCAACGAGCAGTACTTC. This chain joins TRBV9 and TRBJ2-7, with D maybe TRBD2 (6 bases). From germline, CDR1 is SGDLS and CDR2 YYNGEE. Trimming left V 4 bases short and J 5 bases short, with 16 bases between. There are 14 residues in the CDR3.

J is TRBJ1-6 and V is TRBV30, with D unresolved. V lost 7 bases, J lost 4 bases, and 23 bases lay in between. CDR1 is GTSNPN, CDR2 SVGIG, per germline (reference sequence). This CDR3 is 17 amino acids long. CDR3 amino acids: CASPTVTPLQYNSPLHF. The CDR3 nucleotides read TGTGCCTCCCCCACGGTGACACCCCTTCAGTATAATTCACCCCTCCACTTT.

The chain employs TRBV9 and TRBJ2-2; no reliable D call. Germline V lookup: CDR1 SGDLS, CDR2 YYNGEE. V was shortened by 4 bases and J by 2 bases, with 15 bases between the two germline ends. The CDR3 is 16 residues long. The CDR3: CASSLPYGVNTGELFF. The DNA of the CDR3 is TGTGCCAGCAGCCTCCCCTACGGTGTCAACACCGGGGAGCTGTTTTTT.

The J gene is TRBJ2-5, the V gene TRBV5-5; possibly TRBD2 for D (5 bases). V was shortened by 4 bases and J by 2 bases, with 18 bases between the two germline ends. This CDR3 has 16 residues. Germline V gene sequence: CDR1 SGHKS, CDR2 YYEKEE (reference sequence). CDR3 sequence reads: CASSPHARGEQETQYF. CDR3 sequence (DNA): TGTGCCAGCAGCCCCCATGCTCGTGGGGAGCAAGAGACCCAGTACTTC.

The chain combines TRBV12-3 or TRBV12-4 with TRBJ2-7; unclear D gene. The CDR3 is 12 amino acids. With 1 base removed from V and 6 bases from J, the gap between germline ends came to 7 bases. For the CDR3, the DNA is TGTGCCAGCAGTTTAGAACTGCGCGAGCAGTACTTC. It codes for CASSLELREQYF.

CDR3: CASSPGIAKNIQYF. CDR3 nucleotide sequence: TGTGCCAGCTCCCCGGGGATAGCCAAAAACATTCAGTACTTC. The chain couples TRBV10-3 to TRBJ2-4, with D maybe TRBD2 (5 bases). The CDR3 is made up of 14 amino acids. The V gene lost 10 bases and the J gene lost 0 bases, with 13 bases spanning the gap. CDR1 and CDR2 (germline): ENHRY, SYGVKD.

This chain links TRBV27 with TRBJ2-1; TRBD2 might be the D (5 bases). There are 13 residues in the CDR3. CDR1 and CDR2 from the germline V gene are MNHEY and SMNVEV (reference sequence). V shed 4 bases and J shed 7 bases, with 11 bases lying between them. CDR3 nucleotide sequence: TGTGCCAGCAGTTCATTGACTATTAATGAGCAGTTCTTC. This gives the protein CASSSLTINEQFF.

The rearrangement links TRBV19 to TRBJ2-7; 9 bases map to TRBD2. Germline-derived CDR1 and CDR2 are LNHDA and SQIVND (reference sequence). The V and J ends lost 6 bases and 3 bases, in that order; junction bases with no gene match: 6. The CDR3 extends over 14 amino acids. CDR3 DNA sequence: TGTGCCAGTAGGCGGTTAGCGGGAGACTACGAGCAGTACTTC. This translates into CASRRLAGDYEQYF. Supplemented by reference TRBV19 and TRBJ2-7, the full variable domain reads DGGITQSPKYLFRKEGQNVTLSCEQNLNHDAMYWYRQDPGQGLRLIYYSQIVNDFQKGDIAEGYSVSREKKESFPLTVTSAQKNPTAFYLCASRRLAGDYEQYFGPGTRLTVT.

Notes on this clone: Distinct nucleotide sequences in the sample also encode this CDR3. The chain's CDR3 is CASSSGQQETQYF. In DNA form, the CDR3 reads TGCGCCAGCAGCTCGGGACAGCAAGAGACCCAGTACTTC. V gene TRBV5-1 combines with J gene TRBJ2-5; 7 nucleotides match TRBD1. Germline V gives CDR1 SGHRS, CDR2 YFSETQ. The CDR3 is 13 amino acids. The V segment lost 3 bases and the J segment 2 bases; nucleotides outside the gene matches: 1.

This chain links TRBV2 with TRBJ1-1; no reliable D call. The germline V gene has CDR1 SNHLY and CDR2 FYNNEI. The CDR3 has 12 residues. Trimming shortened V by 8 bases and J by 0 bases, and 7 bases separated the two germline ends. CDR3 protein: CASVGVNTEAFF. Written as DNA, the CDR3 is TGTGCCAGCGTCGGTGTGAACACTGAAGCTTTCTTT.

The rearrangement joins TRBV21-1 to TRBJ2-3; the D call of TRBD1 is as the table states it, not checked on the DNA. TRBV21-1 is labeled a pseudogene. CDR3 length: 15 amino acids. This CDR3 is CASSRKTASTDTQYF. The CDR3 DNA reads as TGTGCCAGCAGCAGGAAGACAGCTAGCACAGATACGCAGTATTTT.

CDR3 sequence: CASTHSRYMNTEAFF. DNA of the CDR3: TGTGCCAGCACCCACAGCCGATACATGAACACTGAAGCTTTCTTT. The V call is TRBV27, the J call TRBJ1-1; D not certain. Trimming shortened V by 7 bases and J by 0 bases, and 15 bases separated the two germline ends. From germline, CDR1 is MNHEY and CDR2 SMNVEV (reference sequence). The CDR3 sequence is 15 residues long.

This clone was counted once. The rearrangement uses TRBV20-1 and TRBJ2-5; 9 nucleotides match TRBD2. J lost 1 base, V lost 3 bases, and 6 bases had no gene match. Germline CDR1 and CDR2: DFQATT and SNEGSKA (reference sequence). The CDR3 runs to 15 residues. The CDR3 bases are TGCAGTGCTAGTCGGCTAGCGGGACCCCAAGAGACCCAGTACTTC. Its translation is CSASRLAGPQETQYF.

CDR3 sequence: CASSGPGRSNTGELFF. For the CDR3, the DNA is TGTGCCAGCAGCGGCCCGGGGAGATCGAACACCGGGGAGCTGTTTTTT. This chain joins TRBV5-5 and TRBJ2-2, with a possible D match to TRBD2 (5 bases). This CDR3 spans 16 amino acids. Trimming removed 4 bases at V and 0 bases at J, with 13 bases between. Germline loops: CDR1 SGHKS, CDR2 YYEKEE (reference sequence).

The V and J genes are TRBV7-9 and TRBJ1-4; D is ambiguous. Trimming stripped 4 bases from V and 14 bases from J, with 11 bases between. CDR3 length equals 11 residues. CDR1 is SEHNR, CDR2 FQNEAQ, per germline (reference sequence). The CDR3 bases are TGTGCCAGCAGCTCCTCAGGAGGGCTGTTTTTT. It yields the protein CASSSSGGLFF.

This clone was recorded once. This chain joins TRBV19 and TRBJ2-5, with 8 bases identical to TRBD2. Losses at the gene ends were 3 bases for V and 5 bases for J; bases not matched to a gene: 8. The CDR3 is 15 amino acids. Per germline, CDR1 LNHDA and CDR2 SQIVND (reference sequence). CDR3 amino acids: CASSMWGLVLETQYF. For the CDR3, the DNA is TGTGCCAGTAGTATGTGGGGACTAGTCTTGGAGACCCAGTACTTC.

This sequence joins TRBV30 and TRBJ2-5; 12 bases map to TRBD2. Germline loops: CDR1 GTSNPN, CDR2 SVGIG (reference sequence). After removal of 3 bases from V and 4 bases from J, the junction contained 3 bases not matched to a gene. CDR3 size: 14 residues. Here the CDR3 reads CAWRLAGGLETQYF. DNA of the CDR3: TGTGCCTGGAGACTAGCGGGAGGCTTAGAGACCCAGTACTTC. Together with reference TRBV30 and TRBJ2-5, the CDR3 gives the full variable domain: SQTIHQWPATLVQPVGSPLSLECTVEGTSNPNLYWYRQAAGRGLQLLFYSVGIGQISSEVPQNLSASRPQDRQFILSSKKLLLSDSGFYLCAWRLAGGLETQYFGPGTRLLVL.

J is TRBJ2-7 and V is TRBV5-8, with a possible D match to TRBD1 (6 bases). Trimming shortened V by 3 bases and J by 6 bases, and 16 bases separated the two germline ends. The CDR3 is 14 residues long. The germline CDR1 and CDR2 sequences are SGHTS and YDEGEE. The CDR3 DNA sequence: TGTGCCAGCAGCTCACTCACAGGGCCCTCCGAGCAGTACTTC. Protein sequence: CASSSLTGPSEQYF.

The chain carries TRBV5-6 and TRBJ2-1; possible D gene TRBD2, 6 bases. The CDR3 has 18 residues. From germline, CDR1 is SGHDT and CDR2 YYEEEE. V dropped 5 bases and J dropped 2 bases, with 23 bases sitting between them. This CDR3 reads CASSLLRGETFTYNEQFF. The CDR3 nucleotides are TGTGCCAGCAGTCTTCTACGCGGGGAGACATTTACCTACAATGAGCAGTTCTTC.

J is TRBJ1-6 and V is TRBV6-8; 8 nucleotides match TRBD1. The germline gives CDR1 MNHGY, CDR2 SAAAGT. The CDR3 length is 16 residues. Trimming removed 4 bases from V and 5 bases from J; junction bases left unmatched: 7. In nucleotides, the CDR3 is TGTGCCAGCAGTTGGAGGACAGGGCCCAATAATTCACCCCTCCACTTT. Amino acids: CASSWRTGPNNSPLHF.

The V gene is TRBV5-4, the J gene TRBJ2-3, with a tentative D call TRBD1 (5 bases). Germline V CDR1 and CDR2: SGHNT, YYREEE (reference sequence). This CDR3 spans 15 amino acids. V dropped 2 bases and J dropped 4 bases, with 14 bases sitting between them. CDR3: CASSFRLGRADTQYF. The CDR3 DNA reads TGTGCCAGCAGCTTCCGACTGGGGCGAGCAGATACGCAGTATTTT.

The genes are TRBV6-5 and TRBJ2-1, with D tentatively TRBD1 (6 bases). The CDR3 loop spans 15 amino acids. The germline V and J ends were trimmed by 2 bases and 8 bases, with 16 bases remaining between them. Per germline, CDR1 MNHEY and CDR2 SVGAGI. The CDR3 DNA reads TGTGCCAGCAGTTACAGGGGGTTAGGACTTGATGAGCAGTTCTTC. This encodes CASSYRGLGLDEQFF.

This sequence joins TRBV3-1 (or the pseudogene TRBV3-2) and TRBJ2-7; TRBD1 matches at 9 bases. This CDR3 has 14 amino acids. V gave up 4 bases and J gave up 5 bases; unmatched junction bases: 6. Germline CDR1 and CDR2: LGHDT and YNNKEL (reference sequence). The CDR3 here is CASSLYRGPDEQYF. The CDR3, as DNA: TGTGCCAGCAGCCTTTACAGGGGGCCAGACGAGCAGTACTTC.